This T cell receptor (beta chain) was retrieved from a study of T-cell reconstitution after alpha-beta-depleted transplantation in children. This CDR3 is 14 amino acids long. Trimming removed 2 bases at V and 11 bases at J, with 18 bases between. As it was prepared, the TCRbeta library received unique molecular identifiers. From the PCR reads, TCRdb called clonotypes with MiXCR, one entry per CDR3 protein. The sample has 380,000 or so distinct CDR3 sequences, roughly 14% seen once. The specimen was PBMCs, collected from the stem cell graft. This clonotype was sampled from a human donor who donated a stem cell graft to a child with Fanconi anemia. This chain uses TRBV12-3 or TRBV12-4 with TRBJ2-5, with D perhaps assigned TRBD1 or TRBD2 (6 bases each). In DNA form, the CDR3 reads TGTGCCAGCAGTTTATCGGGCGGGGAACAGGGACAGTACTTC. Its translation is CASSLSGGEQGQYF.